The 27 T cell receptor beta chains below were found in one sample sequenced in a study of CDR3 diversity in severe acne. TCRdb ran MiXCR on the PCR reads and lists one entry per CDR3 protein. The sample shows about 85,000 distinct CDR3 sequences, about 52% of them seen only once. Sequenced sample: blood. The receptor set was obtained from a male donor in good health, serving as a control.

A note on this clonotype: The conserved phenylalanine or tryptophan is not found at the CDR3 terminus, so this likely reflects a read error. The V gene is TRBV7-7, the J gene TRBJ1-5; D unclear. Germline CDR1 and CDR2: SSHAT and FNYEAQ (reference sequence). This CDR3 is 14 amino acids long. The CDR3 bases are TGTGCTAGCAGCTCCCCACGCGGAAATCAGCCCCAGCATCTT. Translated: CASSSPRGNQPQHL.

The V gene is TRBV20-1, the J gene TRBJ2-1; 8 bases fit TRBD1. This CDR3 has 16 residues. J was trimmed by 5 bases and V by 6 bases; bases with no gene match: 15. Germline-derived CDR1 and CDR2 are DFQATT and SNEGSKA (reference sequence). CDR3 protein: CSATIRDRPKNNEQFF. CDR3 DNA: TGCAGTGCCACGATCCGGGACAGGCCCAAAAACAATGAGCAGTTCTTC.

CDR3 sequence (DNA): TGCGCCAGCAGCCCCGTCCCCGGGGAGCTGTTTTTT. Translating gives CASSPVPGELFF. The rearrangement joins TRBV5-1 to TRBJ2-2; D unclear. The ends were cut back, 4 bases at V and 6 bases at J, with 7 bases in the middle. The CDR3 contains 12 residues. Germline assignment: CDR1 SGHRS and CDR2 YFSETQ.

The chain uses TRBV7-2 and TRBJ1-2; D not resolved. From germline, CDR1 is SGHTA and CDR2 FQGNSA. Deletions cut 0 bases from V and 4 bases from J, with 12 bases between. The CDR3 has 15 amino acids. The CDR3: CASSLASQDPYGYTF. The CDR3, as DNA: TGTGCCAGCAGCTTAGCCAGTCAGGACCCCTATGGCTACACCTTC.

This clonotype was detected many times. J is TRBJ1-2 and V is TRBV7-2; possible D gene TRBD1, 5 bases. The CDR3 is made up of 15 amino acids. The germline V gene has CDR1 SGHTA and CDR2 FQGNSA. Trimming cost V 4 bases and J 4 bases, with 16 bases left between them. The CDR3 nucleotides are TGTGCCAGCAGCTCGGAGACAGTGATCCCCTATGGCTACACCTTC. It codes for CASSSETVIPYGYTF.

This clonotype was counted a few times. The J gene is TRBJ1-2, the V gene TRBV3-1, with D possibly matching TRBD1 (5 bases). The ends were cut back, 4 bases at V and 3 bases at J, with 9 bases in the middle. The CDR3 length is 13 residues. Germline assignment: CDR1 LGHDT and CDR2 YNNKEL (reference sequence). As DNA, the CDR3 is TGTGCCAGCAGCCGACAGAGCTACTATGGCTACACCTTC. Residues: CASSRQSYYGYTF.

Of note for this clonotype: Because it lacks the conserved phenylalanine or tryptophan at the end, this CDR3 is likely a read error. The CDR3: CASSEQVSWCQETQYS. CDR3 DNA: TGTGCCAGCAGCGAACAGGTATCTTGGTGCCAAGAGACCCAGTACTCC. The chain joins TRBV2 to TRBJ2-5, with TRBD1 as a possible D gene (5 bases). CDR3 length: 16 residues. CDR1 SNHLY and CDR2 FYNNEI come from the germline V gene. The ends were cut back, 6 bases at V and 1 base at J, with 18 bases in the middle.

The chain employs TRBV20-1 and TRBJ2-7; TRBD1 agrees at 10 bases. Germline CDR1 DFQATT, CDR2 SNEGSKA (reference sequence). Trimming at V came to 1 base and at J to 2 bases, leaving 5 bases not matched to a gene. The CDR3 sequence is 15 residues long. CDR3 in amino acids: CSARGTGGVPYEQYF. The CDR3 DNA reads as TGCAGTGCTAGAGGGACAGGGGGGGTTCCCTACGAGCAGTACTTC.

The chain couples TRBV7-4 to TRBJ2-7; 10 positions match TRBD1. There are 14 residues in the CDR3. V shed 2 bases, J shed 4 bases, and the junction held 2 bases outside the gene matches. Germline CDR1 reads SGHVT; CDR2 reads SQSDAQ. The CDR3 DNA is TGTGCCAGCAGCTTATCGGGACAGGGGTACGAGCAGTACTTC. It yields the protein CASSLSGQGYEQYF.

V and J are TRBV29-1 and TRBJ2-5, with 11 bases lining up with TRBD2. The CDR3 sequence is 13 residues long. Germline values: CDR1 SQVTM, CDR2 ANQGSEA. V lost 7 bases to trimming and J lost 5 bases; unmatched junction nucleotides: 6. The CDR3 region is CSAVAGGYETQYF. In nucleotides, the CDR3 is TGCAGCGCTGTAGCGGGAGGGTACGAGACCCAGTACTTC. Based on the CDR3 plus reference TRBV29-1 and TRBJ2-5, the full variable domain is SAVISQKPSRDICQRGTSLTIQCQVDSQVTMMFWYRQQPGQSLTLIATANQGSEATYESGFVIDKFPISRPNLTFSTLTVSNMSPEDSSIYLCSAVAGGYETQYFGPGTRLLVL.

This clonotype was seen many times. V is TRBV20-1 and J is TRBJ2-3, with 7 bases matching TRBD1. There are 13 residues in the CDR3. Germline CDR1 is DFQATT and CDR2 is SNEGSKA (reference sequence). Losses at the gene ends were 4 bases for V and 0 bases for J; bases not matched to a gene: 1. CDR3 residues: CSAMTGSTDTQYF. As DNA, the CDR3 is TGCAGTGCTATGACAGGGAGCACAGATACGCAGTATTTT.

This clonotype came up a few times. The chain's CDR3 is CASIWKGQAANEKLFF. DNA of the CDR3: TGTGCCAGCATTTGGAAGGGACAGGCCGCTAATGAAAAACTGTTTTTT. The chain is built from TRBV12-3 or TRBV12-4 and TRBJ1-4, with 8 bases matching TRBD1. After removal of 7 bases from V and 3 bases from J, the junction contained 10 bases not matched to a gene. The CDR3 spans 16 residues.

CDR3 DNA: TGTGCCAGCAGCTTAGCGAGTCTCTTTCGCACAGATACGCAGTATTTT. This codes for CASSLASLFRTDTQYF. The V call is TRBV7-6, the J call TRBJ2-3; D gene unclear. This CDR3 is 16 amino acids long. Germline CDR1 is SGHVS and CDR2 is FNYEAQ. Deletions cut 0 bases from V and 1 base from J, with 11 bases between.

This clonotype was detected only a few times. As DNA, the CDR3 is TGCAGCGGCTTACAGTGGGGAAGGGGCACCGGGGAGCTGTTTTTT. This sequence encodes CSGLQWGRGTGELFF. The V call is TRBV29-1, the J call TRBJ2-2, with D tentatively TRBD1 (5 bases). The CDR3 has 15 amino acids. CDR1 is SQVTM, CDR2 ANQGSEA, per germline. Trimming took off 7 bases at V and 4 bases at J, with 19 bases between the two ends.

Concerning this clonotype itself: A much larger clone differs from this one at a single base, so this may be a read error. No conserved phenylalanine or tryptophan ends this CDR3, so it is likely a read error. The chain joins TRBV2 to TRBJ2-5, with unresolved D. The CDR3 consists of 12 residues. CDR1 and CDR2 from the germline V gene are SNHLY and FYNNEI. The V end was cut by 3 bases, the J end by 4 bases, with 6 bases between. The CDR3 here is CASSDLRETQYS. For the CDR3, the DNA is TGTGCCAGCAGTGACTTGCGAGAGACCCAGTACTCC.

This clonotype was seen more than once but under ten times. The chain joins TRBV7-2 to TRBJ1-6; D uncertain. The CDR3 is 14 residues long. The germline V gene has CDR1 SGHTA and CDR2 FQGNSA. Trimming removed 2 bases from V and 7 bases from J, with 9 bases in between. The CDR3 loop is CASSLQAMNSPLHF. CDR3 nucleotides: TGTGCCAGCAGCTTACAGGCGATGAATTCACCCCTCCACTTT.

A word on this clonotype: At one end, the junction sequence differs from germline, possibly due to a read error. The chain has TRBV7-8 and TRBJ1-4, with D possibly matching TRBD1 (5 bases). Germline-derived CDR1 and CDR2 are SGHVS and FQNEAQ. The CDR3 contains 15 residues. The CDR3 DNA is TGTGCCAGCAGCGCCGACAGTGCAACTAGTGAAAAACTGTTTTTT. This codes for CASSADSATSEKLFF.

This clonotype was seen at least ten times. A read error may produce the germline difference seen at one junction end. This sequence joins TRBV7-7 and TRBJ1-5, with D perhaps TRBD1 (6 bases). The CDR3 totals 15 residues. Germline V gives CDR1 SSHAT, CDR2 FNYEAQ (reference sequence). In nucleotides, the CDR3 is TGTGCTAGCAGCCCTGGAGCAGGGGGCAATCAGCCCCAGCATTTT. Translating it yields CASSPGAGGNQPQHF.

This clonotype was detected a few times. The rearrangement uses TRBV4-1 and TRBJ1-1; D is possibly TRBD1 (6 bases). Germline V gene sequence: CDR1 MGHRA, CDR2 YSYEKL. The V gene lost 1 base and the J gene lost 11 bases, with 14 bases spanning the gap. There are 13 residues in the CDR3. The CDR3 region is CASSQGAGARAFF. CDR3 DNA sequence: TGCGCCAGCAGCCAAGGCGCGGGGGCGAGGGCTTTCTTT.

There are many counts of this clonotype. A much larger clone lies one base from this, so it may be a read error. The CDR3 loop reads CGAEDDGAFF. CDR3 nucleotides: TGCGGTGCTGAAGACGATGGGGCTTTCTTT. The rearrangement uses TRBV20-1 and TRBJ1-1; D unresolved. The CDR3 runs to 10 residues. In germline, CDR1 is DFQATT, CDR2 SNEGSKA (reference sequence).

The table lists this clonotype with many counts. The chain carries TRBV2 and TRBJ2-3; TRBD2 agrees at 8 bases. The CDR3 extends over 16 amino acids. The junction had 10 bases not matched to a gene; V was cut back by 7 bases and J by 1 base. Germline V gene lookup returns CDR1 SNHLY and CDR2 FYNNEI. The CDR3 DNA reads TGTGCCAGCACTTTAGCGGGACTCCGGGGCACAGATACGCAGTATTTT. It translates to CASTLAGLRGTDTQYF. The full variable domain, rest sourced from reference TRBV2 and TRBJ2-3, is EPEVTQTPSHQVTQMGQEVILRCVPISNHLYFYWYRQILGQKVEFLVSFYNNEISEKSEIFDDQFSVERPDGSNFTLKIRSTKLEDSAMYFCASTLAGLRGTDTQYFGPGTRLTVL.

The chain carries TRBV3-1 and TRBJ1-5, with D unclear. Trimming stripped 1 base from V and 9 bases from J, with 13 bases between. Germline V gene data show CDR1 as LGHDT and CDR2 as YNNKEL (reference sequence). The CDR3 extends over 14 amino acids. The CDR3 DNA reads TGTGCCAGCAGCCAAGGTCCCCGGTCGGGGCCCCAGCATTTT. Amino acid sequence: CASSQGPRSGPQHF.

The chain has TRBV5-1 and TRBJ1-1, with a weak D call TRBD1 (6 bases). The germline V gene has CDR1 SGHRS and CDR2 YFSETQ. The CDR3 covers 14 residues. Between the trimmed V and J ends, which lost 9 bases and 0 bases, there was a span of 15 bases. Here the CDR3 reads CATKSGGLNTEAFF. The CDR3 DNA is TGCGCCACAAAGAGCGGGGGGCTGAACACTGAAGCTTTCTTT.

V is TRBV6-5 and J is TRBJ2-7; a weak D match, TRBD2 (6 bases). CDR1 and CDR2 (germline): MNHEY, SVGAGI. The length of the CDR3 is 14 residues. V lost 6 bases to trimming and J lost 4 bases, with 16 bases between them. The DNA for the CDR3 is TGTGCCAGCAGAGTTAAGGCGGAGGGGTACGAGCAGTACTTC. Its translation is CASRVKAEGYEQYF.

The rearrangement joins TRBV10-3 to TRBJ2-2; 7 bases are a match to TRBD1. The germline V gene encodes CDR1 ENHRY and CDR2 SYGVKD. The length of the CDR3 is 14 residues. V was pared by 10 bases and J by 7 bases, with 12 bases of the junction left unmatched. Here the CDR3 reads CATEGGAVHGELFF. The CDR3 region has the DNA TGTGCCACGGAAGGGGGCGCAGTCCACGGGGAGCTGTTTTTT.

The sample holds a few counts of this clonotype. The chain joins TRBV5-5 to TRBJ1-1; D is undetermined. The germline V and J ends were trimmed by 2 bases and 5 bases, with 10 bases remaining between them. Per germline, CDR1 SGHKS and CDR2 YYEKEE (reference sequence). The CDR3 is 13 amino acids. CDR3 amino acids: CASSFRPATEAFF. In DNA, the CDR3 is TGTGCCAGCAGCTTTCGGCCAGCGACTGAAGCTTTCTTT.

Ten or more counts support this clonotype. V and J are TRBV19 and TRBJ2-5, with TRBD2 as a possible D gene (7 bases). The CDR3 is 16 amino acids. V gave up 3 bases and J gave up 5 bases, with 19 bases separating them. Germline values: CDR1 LNHDA, CDR2 SQIVND (reference sequence). CDR3 amino acids: CASSISMGGGFETQYF. As DNA, the CDR3 is TGTGCCAGTAGTATTTCGATGGGGGGGGGCTTTGAGACCCAGTACTTC. Drawing the rest from reference TRBV19 and TRBJ2-5, the complete variable domain is DGGITQSPKYLFRKEGQNVTLSCEQNLNHDAMYWYRQDPGQGLRLIYYSQIVNDFQKGDIAEGYSVSREKKESFPLTVTSAQKNPTAFYLCASSISMGGGFETQYFGPGTRLLVL.